The 28 T cell receptor beta chains listed next were all sequenced from one sample in a study of blood T cell repertoires in COVID-19. Assay used: immunoSEQ multiplex PCR; TCRdb lists only in-frame clones, some missing. The data show fewer than 120,000 clones, 87% seen once. The sequencing input was peripheral blood. The receptors derive from a human donor in a cohort sampled during active COVID-19.

The chain has TRBV5-6 and TRBJ2-3, with 8 bases identical to TRBD1. The CDR3 is made up of 15 amino acids. Trimming cost V 2 bases and J 1 base; bases outside gene matches: 3. Germline V gives CDR1 SGHDT, CDR2 YYEEEE. CDR3 DNA: TGTGCCAGCAGCTTAGGGGGACAGGGCACAGATACGCAGTATTTT. It translates to CASSLGGQGTDTQYF.

The CDR3 reads CASSLSVRQPQHF. For the CDR3, the DNA is TGTGCCAGCAGCTTATCGGTTCGGCAGCCCCAGCATTTT. This chain connects TRBV11-2 to TRBJ1-5; no clear D. CDR1 and CDR2 (germline): SGHAT, FQNNGV. V lost 2 bases to trimming and J lost 7 bases, with 9 bases between them. The CDR3 has 13 amino acids.

The rearrangement joins TRBV28 to TRBJ1-2; 9 bases align to TRBD1. V was clipped by 4 bases and J by 4 bases; unmatched bases: 4. CDR3 size: 14 residues. Germline V lookup: CDR1 MDHEN, CDR2 SYDVKM. For the CDR3, the DNA is TGTGCCAGCAGTTCGGGGACAGGGCCCTATGGCTACACCTTC. Encoded protein: CASSSGTGPYGYTF.

The genes are TRBV7-2 and TRBJ2-3; 8 positions match TRBD1. CDR3 size: 15 residues. The germline CDR1 and CDR2 sequences are SGHTA and FQGNSA. Germline trimming cut 1 base from V and 8 bases from J; bases unmatched to any gene: 8. CDR3 nucleotides: TGTGCCAGCAGCTTAGTCGGGACAGGTTTAGGTACGCAGTATTTT. Protein sequence: CASSLVGTGLGTQYF.

This clone is a singleton in its sample. The chain uses TRBV7-2 and TRBJ1-5; the match to TRBD1 covers 9 bases. The CDR3 sequence is 14 residues long. CDR1 is SGHTA, CDR2 FQGNSA, per germline. J lost 7 bases, V lost 6 bases, and 7 bases had no gene match. CDR3: CASRPGTGTQPQHF. Here the CDR3 DNA reads TGTGCCAGCAGGCCCGGGACAGGGACGCAGCCCCAGCATTTT.

The rearrangement links TRBV5-1 to TRBJ1-4; no clear D gene. With 5 bases removed from V and 0 bases from J, the gap between germline ends came to 20 bases. CDR3 length: 18 residues. Germline V gives CDR1 SGHRS, CDR2 YFSETQ. CDR3: CASRVRSNPSTTNEKLFF. CDR3 sequence (DNA): TGCGCCAGCAGAGTGAGATCCAATCCTTCTACAACTAATGAAAAACTGTTTTTT.

The chain combines TRBV3-1 (or the pseudogene TRBV3-2) with TRBJ2-3; 13 bases map to TRBD2. Trimming took 4 bases from V and 8 from J; bases not matched to a gene: 6. The V gene's germline CDR1 is LGHDT and CDR2 YNNKEL (reference sequence). This CDR3 region has 15 residues. CDR3: CASSPGTSGVGTQYF. The CDR3 DNA sequence: TGTGCCAGCAGCCCCGGGACTAGCGGGGTCGGTACGCAGTATTTT.

The chain carries TRBV6-5 and TRBJ1-1; D is unclear. CDR1 is MNHEY and CDR2 is SVGAGI in the germline V gene. The CDR3 runs to 14 residues. Trimming removed 0 bases at V and 6 bases at J, with 11 bases between. This chain's CDR3 is CASSYSLGRAEAFF. The CDR3 bases are TGTGCCAGCAGTTACTCCCTGGGGAGGGCTGAAGCTTTCTTT.

V gene TRBV6-5 combines with J gene TRBJ2-1, with TRBD1 matching 8 bases. V was pared by 6 bases and J by 4 bases, with 2 bases of the junction left unmatched. The V gene's germline CDR1 is MNHEY and CDR2 SVGAGI. This CDR3 contains 13 residues. CDR3 nucleotides: TGTGCCAGCAGAGGGACAGGTTACAATGAGCAGTTCTTC. Residues: CASRGTGYNEQFF.

The chain joins TRBV27 to TRBJ2-4, with TRBD1 as a possible D gene (6 bases). V was clipped by 3 bases and J by 2 bases, with 14 bases between them. Germline V gene data show CDR1 as MNHEY and CDR2 as SMNVEV (reference sequence). The CDR3 is 16 amino acids. The CDR3 coding sequence is TGTGCCAGCAGTTTGGGTGACAGGTGGACCAAAAACATTCAGTACTTC. This codes for CASSLGDRWTKNIQYF.

The CDR3 here is CASTSDWVSTDTQYF. CDR3 nucleotides: TGTGCCAGCACCTCGGACTGGGTTAGCACAGATACGCAGTATTTT. The chain combines TRBV2 with TRBJ2-3; D might be TRBD2 (5 bases). The CDR3 is made up of 15 amino acids. V lost 7 bases and J 0 bases, leaving 14 bases between the germline ends. The germline V gene encodes CDR1 SNHLY and CDR2 FYNNEI.

This sequence joins TRBV5-1 and TRBJ2-7; TRBD1 matches 10 bases. The V gene end was trimmed by 0 bases and the J gene end by 4 bases; junction bases not matched to a gene: 4. Per the germline V gene, CDR1 is SGHRS and CDR2 is YFSETQ. The CDR3 is 15 amino acids. Written as DNA, the CDR3 is TGCGCCAGCAGCTTGGGAGGGACAGGGGTGTACGAGCAGTACTTC. Its protein product is CASSLGGTGVYEQYF.

The chain employs TRBV29-1 and TRBJ1-5; the D is unclear. Deletions cut 7 bases from V and 2 bases from J, with 12 bases between. The CDR3 sequence is 13 residues long. Germline CDR1 reads SQVTM; CDR2 reads ANQGSEA. CDR3 sequence: CSASGGGNQPQHF. The CDR3 bases are TGCAGCGCATCTGGAGGCGGCAATCAGCCCCAGCATTTT. Variable domain in full (rest from reference TRBV29-1 and TRBJ1-5): SAVISQKPSRDICQRGTSLTIQCQVDSQVTMMFWYRQQPGQSLTLIATANQGSEATYESGFVIDKFPISRPNLTFSTLTVSNMSPEDSSIYLCSASGGGNQPQHFGDGTRLSIL.

The J gene is TRBJ2-5, the V gene TRBV7-9; TRBD2 is a possible D gene (5 bases). The germline CDR1 and CDR2 sequences are SEHNR and FQNEAQ (reference sequence). CDR3 length: 13 residues. The V gene lost 1 base and the J gene lost 5 bases, with 8 bases spanning the gap. CDR3 DNA: TGTGCCAGCAGCTTAGGTAGCGTCGAGACCCAGTACTTC. The encoded protein is CASSLGSVETQYF.

The V and J genes are TRBV10-3 and TRBJ2-6; TRBD1 matches at 9 bases. Germline lookup yields CDR1 ENHRY and CDR2 SYGVKD. The junction had 9 bases not matched to a gene; V was cut back by 3 bases and J by 0 bases. CDR3 length: 19 residues. The CDR3 coding sequence is TGTGCCATCAGTGAATATACCGGGACAGGGAACTCTGGGGCCAACGTCCTGACTTTC. Encoded protein: CAISEYTGTGNSGANVLTF.

V is TRBV6-2 or TRBV6-3 and J is TRBJ2-7, with TRBD2 matching 11 bases. Germline CDR1 reads MNHEY; CDR2 reads SVGEGT. This CDR3 region has 17 residues. V dropped 2 bases and J dropped 2; count of bases not matched to a gene: 8. CDR3 sequence: CASSYGVSGRATYEQYF. CDR3 bases: TGTGCCAGCAGTTACGGTGTTAGCGGGAGGGCGACCTACGAGCAGTACTTC.

By share, this clone counts as medium-sized. The rearrangement joins TRBV6-2 or TRBV6-3 to TRBJ2-7, with a weak D call TRBD1 (5 bases). Trimming left V 1 base short and J 2 bases short, with 12 bases between. Germline V lookup: CDR1 MNHEY, CDR2 SVGEGT. The CDR3 is 15 residues long. The CDR3 sequence is CASSYYLTGPYEQYF. DNA for the CDR3: TGTGCCAGCAGTTACTATCTTACAGGTCCCTACGAGCAGTACTTC.

The J gene is TRBJ1-2, the V gene TRBV14; maybe TRBD1 (5 bases). CDR3 length: 13 residues. V was clipped by 6 bases and J by 2 bases, with 10 bases between them. CDR1 and CDR2 (germline): SGHDN, FVKESK. CDR3 coding DNA: TGTGCCAGCAGTTCACAGGAAAACTATGGCTACACCTTC. The encoded protein is CASSSQENYGYTF.

CDR3 residues: CASSPDSTEAFF. The CDR3 DNA follows: TGTGCCAGCAGCCCGGACAGCACTGAAGCTTTCTTT. V is TRBV7-8 and J is TRBJ1-1; D possibly corresponds to TRBD1 (6 bases). The CDR3 length is 12 residues. V was shortened by 5 bases and J by 4 bases, with 8 bases between the two germline ends. The germline CDR1 and CDR2 sequences are SGHVS and FQNEAQ.

This clone is labeled medium-sized (0.01 to 0.1%). The chain is built from TRBV28 and TRBJ1-5, with 9 bases matching TRBD1. The CDR3 length is 15 residues. J lost 5 bases, V lost 8 bases, and 10 bases had no gene match. From germline, CDR1 is MDHEN and CDR2 SYDVKM. CDR3 in amino acids: CASCSSGTGYQPQHF. The DNA of the CDR3 is TGTGCCAGCTGTAGCTCCGGGACAGGGTATCAGCCCCAGCATTTT.

CDR3 bases: TGTGCCAGCAGCTTGGGGGCAGCGAATCCAGATACGCAGTATTTT. The encoded protein is CASSLGAANPDTQYF. The chain has TRBV7-9 and TRBJ2-3, with D perhaps TRBD1 (6 bases). Germline CDR1 is SEHNR and CDR2 is FQNEAQ (reference sequence). The ends were cut back, 3 bases at V and 4 bases at J, with 14 bases in the middle. The CDR3 totals 15 residues.

V usage is TRBV6-5 and J usage is TRBJ1-3; 7 nucleotides align to TRBD1. V trimming: 6 bases; J trimming: 6 bases; junction bases outside the gene matches: 8. The CDR3 consists of 14 residues. The germline CDR1 and CDR2 sequences are MNHEY and SVGAGI. The CDR3 region has the DNA TGTGCCAGCAGGGGGGCAGGGGGGACAAACACCATATATTTT. It encodes CASRGAGGTNTIYF.

This chain uses TRBV9 with TRBJ1-1; 7 bases agree with TRBD1. Trimming took 2 bases from V and 0 from J; bases not matched to a gene: 4. The CDR3 is 15 amino acids. Germline lookup yields CDR1 SGDLS and CDR2 YYNGEE. CDR3 sequence (DNA): TGTGCCAGCAGCGTTTCTACAGGGGTGAACACTGAAGCTTTCTTT. Its protein is CASSVSTGVNTEAFF. Full variable domain (outside the CDR3, taken from reference TRBV9 and TRBJ1-1): DSGVTQTPKHLITATGQRVTLRCSPRSGDLSVYWYQQSLDQGLQFLIQYYNGEERAKGNILERFSAQQFPDLHSELNLSSLELGDSALYFCASSVSTGVNTEAFFGQGTRLTVV.

The chain employs TRBV7-9 and TRBJ2-1, with D unclear. CDR3 length: 14 amino acids. Germline CDR1 is SEHNR and CDR2 is FQNEAQ (reference sequence). V lost 2 bases to trimming and J lost 4 bases, with 9 bases between them. Written as DNA, the CDR3 is TGTGCCAGCAGCTTATCCCGCGGATACAATGAGCAGTTCTTC. This sequence encodes CASSLSRGYNEQFF.

The genes are TRBV30 and TRBJ2-5; 12 bases are shared with TRBD2. The ends lost 2 bases at V and 5 bases at J; junction bases unmatched: 3. Germline CDR1 GTSNPN, CDR2 SVGIG (reference sequence). The CDR3 has 14 residues. CDR3 in DNA: TGTGCCTGGAGTCCCCTAGCGGGGGGGGAGACCCAGTACTTC. Its protein product is CAWSPLAGGETQYF.

The chain combines TRBV3-1 (or the pseudogene TRBV3-2) with TRBJ2-1; 15 bases are shared with TRBD2. Germline CDR1 LGHDT, CDR2 YNNKEL (reference sequence). The CDR3 covers 15 residues. Trimming took 1 base from V and 12 from J; bases not matched to a gene: 4. The CDR3 coding sequence is TGTGCCAGCAGCCAAGGTGGACTAGCGGGGGGGAGGCAGTTCTTC. Protein: CASSQGGLAGGRQFF.

The rearrangement joins TRBV4-2 to TRBJ2-7; 11 bases align to TRBD1. The CDR3 totals 16 residues. The V segment lost 2 bases and the J segment 4 bases; nucleotides outside the gene matches: 7. Germline V gives CDR1 LGHNA, CDR2 YNFKEQ. The CDR3 sequence is CASSQQYGTGGYEQYF. In nucleotides, the CDR3 is TGTGCCAGCAGCCAACAGTACGGGACAGGGGGATACGAGCAGTACTTC.

This clone turned up a few times. The chain is built from TRBV5-4 and TRBJ2-2, with a weak D call TRBD2 (6 bases). The V end was cut by 4 bases, the J end by 1 base, with 11 bases between. From germline, CDR1 is SGHNT and CDR2 YYREEE (reference sequence). The CDR3 extends over 15 amino acids. CDR3 coding DNA: TGTGCCAGCAGCACGGGACTTGGGAACACCGGGGAGCTGTTTTTT. It encodes CASSTGLGNTGELFF.